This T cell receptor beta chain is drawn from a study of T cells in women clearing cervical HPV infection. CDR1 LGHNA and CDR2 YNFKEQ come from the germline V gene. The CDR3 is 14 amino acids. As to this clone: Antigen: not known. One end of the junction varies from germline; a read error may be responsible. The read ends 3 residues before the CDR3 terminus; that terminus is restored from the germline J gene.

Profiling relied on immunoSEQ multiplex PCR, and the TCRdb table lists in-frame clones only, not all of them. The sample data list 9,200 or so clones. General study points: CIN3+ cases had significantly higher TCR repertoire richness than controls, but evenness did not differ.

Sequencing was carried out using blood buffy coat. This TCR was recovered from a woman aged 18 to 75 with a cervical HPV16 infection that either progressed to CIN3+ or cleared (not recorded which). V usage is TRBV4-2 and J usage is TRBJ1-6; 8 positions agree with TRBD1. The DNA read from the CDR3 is TGCGCCAGCAGTGACAGGGGACCGAATTCACCC. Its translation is CASSDRGPNSP. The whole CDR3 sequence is CASSDRGPNSPLHF.